Following are 20 T cell receptor beta chains from one sample sequenced in a study of post-analysis software for immune sequencing data. Study outcomes and limitations: The five TRBV segments detected at higher frequency in patients than in controls included TRBV5-6, TRBV5-1 and TRBV20-1.

Libraries were made from TCR beta cDNA, and they carried unique molecular identifiers. TCRdb fed the PCR reads into MiXCR, producing one record per CDR3 protein. The sample has 450,000 to 650,000 distinct CDR3 sequences, around 44% seen once. For these receptors, no antigen is known. Sequencing input: blood. Receptors originate from a girl under 18 with multiple sclerosis.

The chain combines TRBV20-1 with TRBJ1-2; no firm D call. Trimming left V 6 bases short and J 0 bases short, with 8 bases between. Germline assignment: CDR1 DFQATT and CDR2 SNEGSKA (reference sequence). The CDR3 has 12 amino acids. The CDR3 loop is CSANGPNYGYTF. CDR3 bases: TGCAGTGCAAACGGTCCTAACTATGGCTACACCTTC.

The CDR3 loop reads CASSYSGTEETQYF. Written as DNA, the CDR3 is TGTGCCAGCAGTTACTCGGGGACAGAAGAGACCCAGTACTTC. V gene TRBV6-6 combines with J gene TRBJ2-7; TRBD1 agrees at 7 bases. The DNA end favors TRBJ2-5, so the J call may be wrong. The CDR3 contains 14 residues. Germline assignment: CDR1 MNHNY and CDR2 SVGAGI (reference sequence).

This clonotype was counted only a few times. CDR3 amino acids: CSARVSAGRNEQFF. CDR3 DNA: TGCAGTGCTAGAGTATCTGCGGGCAGGAATGAGCAGTTCTTC. This rearrangement joins TRBV20-1 to TRBJ2-1; tentatively, D is TRBD2 (5 bases). Between the trimmed V and J ends, which lost 1 base and 7 bases, there was a span of 14 bases. This CDR3 has 14 residues. CDR1 is DFQATT, CDR2 SNEGSKA, per germline (reference sequence).

This clonotype was observed a handful of times. The chain carries TRBV9 and TRBJ2-7; D may match TRBD1 or TRBD2 (5 bases each). This CDR3 region has 14 residues. Germline CDR1 is SGDLS and CDR2 is YYNGEE. V was shortened by 4 bases and J by 4 bases, with 15 bases between the two germline ends. The CDR3 DNA reads as TGTGCCAGCAGCCTAGGGACGTATTCATACGAGCAGTACTTC. Encoded protein: CASSLGTYSYEQYF.

V usage is TRBV15 and J usage is TRBJ1-5, with a weak D call TRBD1 (5 bases). The length of the CDR3 is 15 residues. From germline, CDR1 is LNHNV and CDR2 YYDKDF (reference sequence). Trimming left V 1 base short and J 7 bases short, with 14 bases between. CDR3 DNA sequence: TGTGCCACCAGCAGAGCGGTTCTAGGGGCCCAGCCCCAGCATTTT. Encoded protein: CATSRAVLGAQPQHF.

The chain joins TRBV24-1 to TRBJ2-6; D is possibly TRBD2 (6 bases). The CDR3 has 21 amino acids. V was pared by 5 bases and J by 0 bases, with 25 bases between. Germline V gives CDR1 KGHDR, CDR2 SFDVKD. In DNA, the CDR3 is TGTGCCACCAGTGGATTTGGAGGGGCTAGAGGGGATCTCTCTGGGGCCAACGTCCTGACTTTC. Its translation: CATSGFGGARGDLSGANVLTF.

The gene calls are TRBV5-1 and TRBJ2-7, with TRBD2 as a possible D gene (6 bases). Trimming removed 0 bases from V and 4 bases from J, with 11 bases in between. CDR3 length: 14 residues. The germline gives CDR1 SGHRS, CDR2 YFSETQ. The CDR3 region is CASSLAAGRYEQYF. In DNA, the CDR3 is TGCGCCAGCAGCTTGGCCGCGGGAAGGTACGAGCAGTACTTC. The complete variable domain, with remaining parts taken from reference TRBV5-1 and TRBJ2-7, reads KAGVTQTPRYLIKTRGQQVTLSCSPISGHRSVSWYQQTPGQGLQFLFEYFSETQRNKGNFPGRFSGRQFSNSRSEMNVSTLELGDSALYLCASSLAAGRYEQYFGPGTRLTVT.

This clonotype was picked up many times. The rearrangement uses TRBV11-2 and TRBJ2-3, with D unclear. The CDR3 loop spans 15 amino acids. V lost 0 bases, J lost 0 bases, and 7 bases lay in between. The germline V gene has CDR1 SGHAT and CDR2 FQNNGV. CDR3 DNA sequence: TGTGCCAGCAGCTTAGAGGGTCATAGCACAGATACGCAGTATTTT. Amino acid sequence: CASSLEGHSTDTQYF.

The gene calls are TRBV5-5 and TRBJ1-5; D uncertain. The V gene lost 6 bases and the J gene lost 7 bases, with 14 bases spanning the gap. This CDR3 region has 13 residues. CDR1 and CDR2 (germline): SGHKS, YYEKEE (reference sequence). CDR3 DNA sequence: TGTGCCAGCAACTTTCCGGGAGCCCAGCCCCAGCATTTT. This gives the protein CASNFPGAQPQHF.

At least ten counts were recorded for this clonotype. The chain carries TRBV27 and TRBJ2-3, with D unclear. CDR3 length equals 12 residues. Trimming removed 4 bases at V and 2 bases at J, with 4 bases between. Germline V gives CDR1 MNHEY, CDR2 SMNVEV (reference sequence). This chain's CDR3 is CASSSFTDTQYF. The CDR3 nucleotides are TGTGCCAGCAGTTCCTTCACAGATACGCAGTATTTT.

Here the CDR3 DNA reads TGCAGTGCTAGAACCGTGGGACAGAACTATGGCTACACCTTC. Encoded protein: CSARTVGQNYGYTF. This sequence joins TRBV20-1 and TRBJ1-2, with 7 positions matching TRBD1. J lost 2 bases, V lost 2 bases, and 5 bases had no gene match. This CDR3 is 14 amino acids long. Germline V lookup: CDR1 DFQATT, CDR2 SNEGSKA (reference sequence).

V and J are TRBV5-1 and TRBJ2-1; D perhaps matches TRBD1 (6 bases). The germline gives CDR1 SGHRS, CDR2 YFSETQ. CDR3 length: 16 residues. The V end was cut by 1 base, the J end by 1 base, with 12 bases between. The CDR3 reads CASSLTGTTSYNEQFF. The CDR3 coding sequence is TGCGCCAGCAGCTTGACCGGGACAACGTCCTACAATGAGCAGTTCTTC.

This chain links TRBV5-1 with TRBJ1-1; D perhaps matches TRBD1 (5 bases). In germline, CDR1 is SGHRS, CDR2 YFSETQ. There are 13 residues in the CDR3. V was pared by 0 bases and J by 9 bases, with 12 bases between. CDR3 nucleotide sequence: TGCGCCAGCAGCTTGGGCAGGGAACGTCAAGCTTTCTTT. Its translation is CASSLGRERQAFF.

The chain uses TRBV13 and TRBJ1-5; D ambiguous. From germline, CDR1 is PRHDT and CDR2 FYEKMQ (reference sequence). This CDR3 is 14 amino acids long. Between the trimmed V and J ends, which lost 3 bases and 1 base, there was a span of 7 bases. CDR3 in DNA: TGTGCCAGCAGCTTCAGTTGGAGCAATCAGCCCCAGCATTTT. Translated: CASSFSWSNQPQHF. The full variable domain, rest sourced from reference TRBV13 and TRBJ1-5, is AAGVIQSPRHLIKEKRETATLKCYPIPRHDTVYWYQQGPGQDPQFLISFYEKMQSDKGSIPDRFSAQQFSDYHSELNMSSLELGDSALYFCASSFSWSNQPQHFGDGTRLSIL.

This clonotype appeared once. The chain recombines TRBV7-9 with TRBJ1-5; D unresolved. Per the germline V gene, CDR1 is SEHNR and CDR2 is FQNEAQ (reference sequence). Deletions cut 7 bases from V and 5 bases from J, with 12 bases between. The CDR3 covers 13 residues. The CDR3 nucleotides read TGTGCCAGCACCACGGACGGGTATCAGCCCCAGCATTTT. Translated, it gives CASTTDGYQPQHF.

The CDR3 here is CAIRGRRGESSYEQYF. The CDR3 coding sequence is TGTGCCATCAGAGGCCGTAGAGGGGAGTCGTCCTACGAGCAGTACTTC. The chain is built from TRBV10-3 and TRBJ2-7; the D gene could be TRBD1 or TRBD2 (5 bases each). This CDR3 contains 16 residues. CDR1 ENHRY and CDR2 SYGVKD come from the germline V gene. Trimming left V 6 bases short and J 1 base short, with 19 bases between.

The V and J genes are TRBV5-1 and TRBJ2-7; no clear D gene. This CDR3 has 14 residues. V was pared by 4 bases and J by 2 bases, with 13 bases between. Germline V gene data show CDR1 as SGHRS and CDR2 as YFSETQ. The CDR3 coding sequence is TGCGCCAGCAGCCCCGCTTTCCAGACCTACGAGCAGTACTTC. Protein sequence: CASSPAFQTYEQYF.

The chain uses TRBV7-2 and TRBJ1-2; 8 nucleotides align to TRBD1. V was pared by 3 bases and J by 8 bases, with 11 bases of the junction left unmatched. The CDR3 has 15 residues. Germline CDR1 SGHTA, CDR2 FQGNSA. The CDR3, as DNA: TGTGCCAGCAGCTTGGGACAGGCCGCTTCAGGAGGCTACACCTTC. It yields the protein CASSLGQAASGGYTF.

The chain is built from TRBV11-2 and TRBJ2-3; 9 bases agree with TRBD2. Germline V lookup: CDR1 SGHAT, CDR2 FQNNGV. CDR3 length: 16 amino acids. V was clipped by 8 bases and J by 5 bases; unmatched bases: 14. The CDR3 loop reads CASFLWASGMRDTQYF. CDR3 nucleotides: TGTGCCAGCTTCCTGTGGGCTAGCGGGATGCGAGATACGCAGTATTTT. Full variable domain (rest looked up from reference TRBV11-2 and TRBJ2-3): EAGVAQSPRYKIIEKRQSVAFWCNPISGHATLYWYQQILGQGPKLLIQFQNNGVVDDSQLPKDRFSAERLKGVDSTLKIQPAKLEDSAVYLCASFLWASGMRDTQYFGPGTRLTVL.

This clonotype came up a few times. V gene TRBV6-1 combines with J gene TRBJ2-7, with D uncertain. Trimming took off 6 bases at V and 1 base at J, with 13 bases between the two ends. The CDR3 runs to 14 residues. CDR1 and CDR2 (germline): MNHNS, SASEGT. The CDR3 here is CASSESGVSYEQYF. CDR3 sequence (DNA): TGTGCCAGCAGCGAATCTGGGGTTTCCTACGAGCAGTACTTC.